The TCR beta chain under discussion was sequenced for a study of cytomegalovirus exposure and HLA in healthy donors. Study at large: An early data release held some 85 million unique TCRs from HLA-typed donors. The study's findings and limits: Researchers reported that three CMV-associated chains were confirmed in vitro as CMV antigen-specific. TRBV6-2, TRBV6-3 and some other V segments were excluded as indistinguishable. In a later analysis, TCR beta V- and J-gene trimming was associated with a missense DCLRE1C variant.

Comment on this clone: Its cognate antigen is unknown.

This CDR3 region has 15 residues. Per germline, CDR1 MNHNS and CDR2 SASEGT. Losses at the gene ends were 8 bases for V and 7 bases for J; bases not matched to a gene: 13. The PCR ran on 60 Vbeta and 13 Jbeta primers. Profiled with immunoSEQ multiplex PCR; TCRdb holds only in-frame clones, not every one. The data contain about 99,000 clones, approximately 80% of them singletons. The rearrangement links TRBV6-1 to TRBJ1-5, with 8 bases lining up with TRBD1. The sequencing sample was made of PBMCs. The TCR sequence derives from a man in his forties or fifties in good health and CMV-seronegative. CDR3 region: CASGGFDRGAQPQHF. The DNA of the CDR3 is TGTGCCAGCGGGGGTTTTGACAGGGGAGCCCAGCCCCAGCATTTT.